The 16 T cell receptor beta chains in this list originate from one sample, sequenced in a study of blood T cell repertoires in COVID-19. Assay: immunoSEQ multiplex PCR; the TCRdb copy retains only in-frame clones and omits some. Of around 97,000 clones in the sample, 70% to 85% were seen once. The sequenced sample was peripheral blood. The receptors derive from a man aged 70 or older with acute or convalescent COVID-19.

V and J are TRBV29-1 and TRBJ1-1, with D possibly being TRBD1 (5 bases). Germline V CDR1 and CDR2: SQVTM, ANQGSEA. V was trimmed by 4 bases and J by 5 bases, leaving 14 bases between them. This CDR3 spans 13 amino acids. The CDR3 DNA follows: TGCAGCGTTGTTTCCACCGGGGGGACTGAAGCTTTCTTT. Translation gives CSVVSTGGTEAFF. Full variable domain (remainder filled in from reference TRBV29-1 and TRBJ1-1): SAVISQKPSRDICQRGTSLTIQCQVDSQVTMMFWYRQQPGQSLTLIATANQGSEATYESGFVIDKFPISRPNLTFSTLTVSNMSPEDSSIYLCSVVSTGGTEAFFGQGTRLTVV.

The chain couples TRBV6-5 to TRBJ1-5; D perhaps matches TRBD1 (6 bases). V lost 6 bases and J lost 9, with 15 bases in between. The germline gives CDR1 MNHEY, CDR2 SVGAGI. The CDR3 has 13 amino acids. The CDR3 DNA reads as TGTGCCAGCAGCTCCAGGGGCTCTGGGCCCCAGCATTTT. This gives the protein CASSSRGSGPQHF.

The chain is built from TRBV24-1 and TRBJ1-2; no clear D gene. V gave up 2 bases and J gave up 9 bases, with 9 bases separating them. The CDR3 runs to 12 residues. The germline V gene has CDR1 KGHDR and CDR2 SFDVKD. Written as DNA, the CDR3 is TGTGCCACCAGTGATTCTACCGAAAGCTACACCTTC. Amino acid sequence: CATSDSTESYTF.

The chain has TRBV5-6 and TRBJ1-4; D call uncertain. The CDR3 runs to 17 residues. The V end was cut by 0 bases, the J end by 3 bases, with 15 bases between. Germline CDR1 SGHDT, CDR2 YYEEEE. This CDR3 reads CASSLAAGGSANEKLFF. The CDR3, as DNA: TGTGCCAGCAGCTTGGCTGCGGGAGGGTCGGCTAATGAAAAACTGTTTTTT.

The table lists this clone with a count of one. The CDR3 loop reads CASSLAGAAETQYF. In DNA, the CDR3 is TGTGCCAGCAGCTTAGCGGGGGCGGCGGAGACCCAGTACTTC. The chain has TRBV7-9 and TRBJ2-5, with D perhaps TRBD1 (6 bases). The CDR3 covers 14 residues. The V gene lost 0 bases and the J gene lost 5 bases, with 10 bases spanning the gap. The germline gives CDR1 SEHNR, CDR2 FQNEAQ (reference sequence).

The chain links TRBV19 to TRBJ1-3; D unresolved. The CDR3 sequence is 15 residues long. Germline CDR1 and CDR2: LNHDA and SQIVND (reference sequence). The V end was cut by 6 bases, the J end by 2 bases, with 14 bases between. The DNA of the CDR3 is TGTGCCAGTAGCCCGGGAGCGAGCGCTGGAAACACCATATATTTT. This encodes CASSPGASAGNTIYF.

The CDR3 here is CASSSGGGRGYTF. In DNA, the CDR3 is TGTGCCAGCAGCTCAGGTGGAGGGCGCGGCTACACCTTC. The gene calls are TRBV7-3 and TRBJ1-2; D gene unclear. Germline V gene lookup returns CDR1 SGHTA and CDR2 FQGTGA. The CDR3 is 13 residues long. Trimming cost V 4 bases and J 8 bases, with 14 bases left between them. Full variable domain (outside the CDR3, taken from reference TRBV7-3 and TRBJ1-2): GAGVSQTPSNKVTEKGKYVELRCDPISGHTALYWYRQSLGQGPEFLIYFQGTGAADDSGLPNDRFFAVRPEGSVSTLKIQRTERGDSAVYLCASSSGGGRGYTFGSGTRLTVV.

This chain connects TRBV28 to TRBJ1-6; no definite D call. Germline CDR1 is MDHEN and CDR2 is SYDVKM. V was shortened by 5 bases and J by 11 bases, with 16 bases between the two germline ends. The CDR3 is made up of 14 amino acids. The CDR3 region is CASSPPLESTPLHF. Here the CDR3 DNA reads TGTGCCAGCAGTCCACCCCTGGAGTCGACACCCCTCCACTTT. The whole variable domain, remainder taken from reference TRBV28 and TRBJ1-6, is DVKVTQSSRYLVKRTGEKVFLECVQDMDHENMFWYRQDPGLGLRLIYFSYDVKMKEKGDIPEGYSVSREKKERFSLILESASTNQTSMYLCASSPPLESTPLHFGNGTRLTVT.

The V gene is TRBV5-1, the J gene TRBJ2-5, with a possible D match to TRBD2 (6 bases). This CDR3 has 15 amino acids. Germline values: CDR1 SGHRS, CDR2 YFSETQ. The V end was cut by 4 bases, the J end by 4 bases, with 17 bases between. CDR3 sequence: CASSGTGAKRETQYF. The CDR3 DNA sequence: TGCGCCAGCAGCGGTACGGGAGCGAAAAGAGAGACCCAGTACTTC.

The chain combines TRBV24-1 with TRBJ2-2; no firm D call. The CDR3 totals 17 residues. V was trimmed by 4 bases and J by 1 base, leaving 15 bases between them. Germline-derived CDR1 and CDR2 are KGHDR and SFDVKD. The CDR3 DNA is TGTGCCACCAGTGACCAGATGACACCTATGAACACCGGGGAGCTGTTTTTT. It is translated as CATSDQMTPMNTGELFF.

The V and J genes are TRBV4-2 and TRBJ2-7; 7 bases match TRBD1. Germline trimming cut 1 base from V and 3 bases from J; bases unmatched to any gene: 6. Germline values: CDR1 LGHNA, CDR2 YNFKEQ. The CDR3 runs to 15 residues. Here the CDR3 reads CASSQGTGTGYEQYF. CDR3 nucleotide sequence: TGTGCCAGCAGCCAAGGGACAGGTACTGGCTACGAGCAGTACTTC.

The J gene is TRBJ1-1, the V gene TRBV19, with D unresolved. The CDR3 spans 13 residues. V dropped 7 bases and J dropped 1 base, with 10 bases sitting between them. CDR1 LNHDA and CDR2 SQIVND come from the germline V gene (reference sequence). The CDR3 is CASMPPRNTEAFF. In nucleotides, the CDR3 is TGTGCCAGTATGCCGCCGAGGAACACTGAAGCTTTCTTT. Complete variable domain (other parts from reference TRBV19 and TRBJ1-1): DGGITQSPKYLFRKEGQNVTLSCEQNLNHDAMYWYRQDPGQGLRLIYYSQIVNDFQKGDIAEGYSVSREKKESFPLTVTSAQKNPTAFYLCASMPPRNTEAFFGQGTRLTVV.

This clone was counted only a few times. This chain connects TRBV3-1 (or the pseudogene TRBV3-2) to TRBJ2-5; D perhaps matches TRBD1 (6 bases). There are 13 residues in the CDR3. Trimming shortened V by 7 bases and J by 0 bases, and 9 bases separated the two germline ends. CDR1 is LGHDT and CDR2 is YNNKEL in the germline V gene (reference sequence). CDR3 in DNA: TGTGCCAGCACTCAGGGGTACCAAGAGACCCAGTACTTC. Its protein product is CASTQGYQETQYF.

This chain links TRBV18 with TRBJ2-7, with D possibly matching TRBD2 (5 bases). Germline CDR1 KGHSH, CDR2 LQKENI. The CDR3 is 13 residues long. V lost 4 bases and J lost 3, with 10 bases in between. In DNA form, the CDR3 reads TGTGCCAGCTCACGGGAGAAAAACTACGAGCAGTACTTC. This translates into CASSREKNYEQYF.

This clone was recorded a few times. V and J are TRBV18 and TRBJ1-1, with no clear D. The V gene's germline CDR1 is KGHSH and CDR2 LQKENI. The V end was cut by 3 bases, the J end by 1 base, with 9 bases between. This CDR3 is built from 14 residues. Here the CDR3 reads CASSPQEQNTEAFF. The CDR3 DNA reads as TGTGCCAGCTCACCGCAGGAACAGAACACTGAAGCTTTCTTT.

CDR3 sequence: CASSYSTAGYEQYF. The CDR3 DNA follows: TGTGCCAGCAGTTACTCGACAGCAGGCTACGAGCAGTACTTC. This rearrangement joins TRBV6-5 to TRBJ2-7, with D perhaps matching TRBD1 (5 bases). V lost 0 bases and J 3 bases, leaving 9 bases between the germline ends. Germline V lookup: CDR1 MNHEY, CDR2 SVGAGI. CDR3 length equals 14 residues.